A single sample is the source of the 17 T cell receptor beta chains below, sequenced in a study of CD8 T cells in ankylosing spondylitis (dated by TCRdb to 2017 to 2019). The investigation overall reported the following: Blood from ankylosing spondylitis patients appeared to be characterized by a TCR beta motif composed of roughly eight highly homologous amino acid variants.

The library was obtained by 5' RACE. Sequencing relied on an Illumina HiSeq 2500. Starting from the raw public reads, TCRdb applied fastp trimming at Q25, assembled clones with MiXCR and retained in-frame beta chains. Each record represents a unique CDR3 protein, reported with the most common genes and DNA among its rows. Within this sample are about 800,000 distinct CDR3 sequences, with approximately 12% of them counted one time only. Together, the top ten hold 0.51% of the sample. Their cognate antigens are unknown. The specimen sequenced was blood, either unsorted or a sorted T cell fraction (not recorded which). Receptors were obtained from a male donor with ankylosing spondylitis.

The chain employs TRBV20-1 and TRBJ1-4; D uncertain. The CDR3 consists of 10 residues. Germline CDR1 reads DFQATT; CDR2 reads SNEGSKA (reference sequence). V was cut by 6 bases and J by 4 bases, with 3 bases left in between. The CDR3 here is CSAFNEKLFF. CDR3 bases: TGCAGTGCCTTTAATGAAAAACTGTTTTTT.

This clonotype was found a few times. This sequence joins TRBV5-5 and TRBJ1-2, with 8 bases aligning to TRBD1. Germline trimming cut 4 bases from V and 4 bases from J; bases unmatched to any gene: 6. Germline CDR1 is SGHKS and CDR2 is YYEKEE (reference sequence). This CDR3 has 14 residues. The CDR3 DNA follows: TGTGCCAGCAGCCCGACAGGGGACTCCTATGGCTACACCTTC. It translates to CASSPTGDSYGYTF.

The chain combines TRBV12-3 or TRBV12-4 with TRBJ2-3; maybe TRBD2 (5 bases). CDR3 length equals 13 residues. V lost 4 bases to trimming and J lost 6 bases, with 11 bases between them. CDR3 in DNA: TGTGCCAGCAGTTCTGAGAGGGTTGATACGCAGTATTTT. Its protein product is CASSSERVDTQYF.

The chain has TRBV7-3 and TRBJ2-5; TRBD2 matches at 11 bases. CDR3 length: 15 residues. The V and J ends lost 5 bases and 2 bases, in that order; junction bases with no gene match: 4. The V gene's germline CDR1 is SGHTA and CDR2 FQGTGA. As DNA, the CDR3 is TGTGCCAGCAGCAAAGGGACTAGCGGACAAGAGACCCAGTACTTC. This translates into CASSKGTSGQETQYF.

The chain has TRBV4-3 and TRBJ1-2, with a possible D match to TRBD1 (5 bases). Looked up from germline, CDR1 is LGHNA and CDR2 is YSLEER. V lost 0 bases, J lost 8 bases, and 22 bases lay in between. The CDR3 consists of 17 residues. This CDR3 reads CASSQDPSQGTLSGYTF. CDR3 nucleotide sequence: TGCGCCAGCAGCCAAGATCCCTCGCAGGGAACGTTGAGCGGCTACACCTTC.

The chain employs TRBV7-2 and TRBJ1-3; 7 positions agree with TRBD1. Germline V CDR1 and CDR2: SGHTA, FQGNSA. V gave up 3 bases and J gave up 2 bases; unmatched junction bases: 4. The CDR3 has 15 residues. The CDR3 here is CASSFTGVPGNTIYF. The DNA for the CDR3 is TGTGCCAGCAGCTTTACAGGGGTGCCTGGAAACACCATATATTTT. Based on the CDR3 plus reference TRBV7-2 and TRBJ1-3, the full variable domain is GAGVSQSPSNKVTEKGKDVELRCDPISGHTALYWYRQSLGQGLEFLIYFQGNSAPDKSGLPSDRFSAERTGGSVSTLTIQRTQQEDSAVYLCASSFTGVPGNTIYFGEGSWLTVV.

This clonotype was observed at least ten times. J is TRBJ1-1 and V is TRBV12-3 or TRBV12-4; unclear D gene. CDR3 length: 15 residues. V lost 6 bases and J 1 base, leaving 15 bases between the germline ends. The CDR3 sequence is CASSIHLGENTEAFF. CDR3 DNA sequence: TGTGCCAGCAGCATACACCTTGGGGAGAACACTGAAGCTTTCTTT.

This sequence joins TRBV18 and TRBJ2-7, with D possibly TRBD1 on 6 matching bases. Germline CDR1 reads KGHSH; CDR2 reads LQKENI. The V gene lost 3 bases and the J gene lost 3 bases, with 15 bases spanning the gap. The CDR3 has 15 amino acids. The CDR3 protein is CASSPERQVLYEQYF. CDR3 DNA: TGTGCCAGCTCACCCGAGAGACAGGTTCTCTACGAGCAGTACTTC.

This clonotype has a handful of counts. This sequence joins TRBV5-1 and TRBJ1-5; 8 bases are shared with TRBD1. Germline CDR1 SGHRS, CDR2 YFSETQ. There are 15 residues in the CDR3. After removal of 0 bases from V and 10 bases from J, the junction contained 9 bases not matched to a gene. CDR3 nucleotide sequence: TGCGCCAGCAGCTTGGCGGACAGGGAAGTCGGACCCCAGCATTTT. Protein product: CASSLADREVGPQHF. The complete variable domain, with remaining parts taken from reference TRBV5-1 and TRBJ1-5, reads KAGVTQTPRYLIKTRGQQVTLSCSPISGHRSVSWYQQTPGQGLQFLFEYFSETQRNKGNFPGRFSGRQFSNSRSEMNVSTLELGDSALYLCASSLADREVGPQHFGDGTRLSIL.

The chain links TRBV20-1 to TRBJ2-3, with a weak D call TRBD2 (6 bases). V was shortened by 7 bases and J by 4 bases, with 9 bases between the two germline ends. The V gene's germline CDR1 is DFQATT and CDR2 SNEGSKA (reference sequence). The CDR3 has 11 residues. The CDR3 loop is CSGGTADTQYF. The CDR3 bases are TGCAGTGGCGGGACGGCAGATACGCAGTATTTT.

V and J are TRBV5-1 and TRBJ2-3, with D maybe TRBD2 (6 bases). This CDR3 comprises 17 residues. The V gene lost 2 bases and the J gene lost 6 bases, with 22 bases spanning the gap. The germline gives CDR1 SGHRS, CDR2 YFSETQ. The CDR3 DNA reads TGCGCCAGCAGCTTCCGCGGGATTTCGACTGTAGGGGATACGCAGTATTTT. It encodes CASSFRGISTVGDTQYF.

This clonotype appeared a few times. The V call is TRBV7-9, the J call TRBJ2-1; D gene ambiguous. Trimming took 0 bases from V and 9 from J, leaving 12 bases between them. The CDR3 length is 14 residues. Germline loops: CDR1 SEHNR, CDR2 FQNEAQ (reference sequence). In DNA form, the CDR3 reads TGTGCCAGCAGCTTAGCCTGGACGGAAGGTGAGCAGTTCTTC. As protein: CASSLAWTEGEQFF.

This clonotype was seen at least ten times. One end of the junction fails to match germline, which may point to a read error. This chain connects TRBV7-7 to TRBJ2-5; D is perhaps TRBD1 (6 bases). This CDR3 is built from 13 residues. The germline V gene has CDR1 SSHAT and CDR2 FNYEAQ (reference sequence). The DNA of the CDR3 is TGTGCCAGCAGTTTAGCAGGGGCAGAGACCCAGTACTTC. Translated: CASSLAGAETQYF.

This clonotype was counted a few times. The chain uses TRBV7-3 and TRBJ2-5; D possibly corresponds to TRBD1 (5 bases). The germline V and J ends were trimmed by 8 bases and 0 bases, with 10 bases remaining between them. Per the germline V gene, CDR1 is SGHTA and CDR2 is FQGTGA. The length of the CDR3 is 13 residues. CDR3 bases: TGTGCCAGCGGAGTGGACAACCAAGAGACCCAGTACTTC. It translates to CASGVDNQETQYF. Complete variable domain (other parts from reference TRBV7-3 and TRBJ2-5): GAGVSQTPSNKVTEKGKYVELRCDPISGHTALYWYRQSLGQGPEFLIYFQGTGAADDSGLPNDRFFAVRPEGSVSTLKIQRTERGDSAVYLCASGVDNQETQYFGPGTRLLVL.

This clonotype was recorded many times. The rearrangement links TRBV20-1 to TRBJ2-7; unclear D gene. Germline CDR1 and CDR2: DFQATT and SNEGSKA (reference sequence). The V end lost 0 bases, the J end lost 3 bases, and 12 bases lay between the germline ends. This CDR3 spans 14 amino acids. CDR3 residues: CSARDPRSSYEQYF. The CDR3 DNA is TGCAGTGCTAGAGATCCTAGGTCTAGCTACGAGCAGTACTTC.

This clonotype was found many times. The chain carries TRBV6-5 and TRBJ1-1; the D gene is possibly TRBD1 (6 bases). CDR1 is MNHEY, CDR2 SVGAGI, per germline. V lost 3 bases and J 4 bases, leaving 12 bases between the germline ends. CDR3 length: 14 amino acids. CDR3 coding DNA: TGTGCCAGCAGTTATCGGTTCAGGGGCACTGAAGCTTTCTTT. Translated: CASSYRFRGTEAFF.

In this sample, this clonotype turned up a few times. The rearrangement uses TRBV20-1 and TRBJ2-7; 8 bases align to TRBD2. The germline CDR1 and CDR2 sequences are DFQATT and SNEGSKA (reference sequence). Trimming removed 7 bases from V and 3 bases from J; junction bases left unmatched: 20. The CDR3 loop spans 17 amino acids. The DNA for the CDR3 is TGCAGTGTTCAGAGACTACTAGCGGAGGAACGGAACTACGAGCAGTACTTC. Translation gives CSVQRLLAEERNYEQYF.